This is a list of T cell receptor beta chains from one sample in a study of identical twins. In TCRdb, the 5' RACE reads were re-called with MiXCR into one record per CDR3 protein. The data contain about 920,000 distinct CDR3 sequences, around an eighth of them singletons. These same data were also listed under a study on yellow fever vaccine responses in identical twins.

The specimen sequenced was PBMCs. These receptors were collected from a woman in her late teens or twenties in good health. CDR3s include the opening cysteine and the closing phenylalanine or tryptophan. The D gene is left open where the match is weak. Clone size is shown for a subset of rows, as once, few, many or a class of expanded clone.

cdr3_aa: CASRIGQGPRSGANVLTF; cdr3_nt: TGTGCCAGCAGGATCGGGCAGGGCCCGCGGTCTGGGGCCAACGTCCTGACTTTC; d_call: NA; v_call: TRBV28; cdr3_length: 18; j_call: TRBJ2-6; clone_size: NA
cdr3_aa: CSAAPTLAGVSYEQYF; cdr3_nt: TGCAGTGCTGCACCGACCCTAGCGGGAGTGTCCTACGAGCAGTACTTC; d_call: TRBD2; v_call: TRBV20-1; cdr3_length: 16; j_call: TRBJ2-7; clone_size: few
cdr3_aa: CASSGSASGSTDTQYF; cdr3_nt: TGTGCCAGCAGTGGGTCGGCTAGCGGGAGCACAGATACGCAGTATTTT; d_call: TRBD2; v_call: TRBV2; cdr3_length: 16; j_call: TRBJ2-3; clone_size: NA
cdr3_aa: CASSLLAGGSYEQFF; cdr3_nt: TGCGCCAGCAGCTTACTAGCGGGGGGGAGTTATGAGCAGTTCTTC; d_call: TRBD2; v_call: TRBV5-1; cdr3_length: 15; j_call: TRBJ2-1; clone_size: NA
cdr3_aa: CSADRTGVEAFF; cdr3_nt: TGCAGTGCTGACCGGACAGGGGTCGAAGCTTTCTTT; d_call: TRBD1; v_call: TRBV20-1; cdr3_length: 12; j_call: TRBJ1-1; clone_size: NA
cdr3_aa: CSARDPGQLSGELFF; cdr3_nt: TGCAGTGCTAGAGATCCAGGGCAGCTCTCCGGGGAGCTGTTTTTT; d_call: NA; v_call: TRBV20-1; cdr3_length: 15; j_call: TRBJ2-2; clone_size: many
cdr3_aa: CASSLTGVSNQPQHF; cdr3_nt: TGTGCCAGCAGTTTAACAGGGGTGAGCAATCAGCCCCAGCATTTT; d_call: TRBD1; v_call: TRBV12-3/TRBV12-4; cdr3_length: 15; j_call: TRBJ1-5; clone_size: NA
cdr3_aa: CASSFRTSGDEQYF; cdr3_nt: TGCGCCAGCAGCTTCCGGACTAGTGGGGACGAGCAGTACTTC; d_call: TRBD2; v_call: TRBV5-1; cdr3_length: 14; j_call: TRBJ2-7; clone_size: few
cdr3_aa: CASNRPFEGNGEQFF; cdr3_nt: TGTGCCAGCAACCGGCCCTTTGAGGGAAATGGGGAGCAGTTCTTC; d_call: NA; v_call: TRBV9; cdr3_length: 15; j_call: TRBJ2-1; clone_size: few
cdr3_aa: CSARDLAGSYNEQFF; cdr3_nt: TGCAGTGCTAGAGATCTAGCGGGATCCTACAATGAGCAGTTCTTC; d_call: TRBD2; v_call: TRBV20-1; cdr3_length: 15; j_call: TRBJ2-1; clone_size: few
cdr3_aa: CASSHGTSAPHEQFF; cdr3_nt: TGTGCCAGCAGCCATGGGACTAGCGCCCCCCATGAGCAGTTCTTC; d_call: TRBD2; v_call: TRBV7-7; cdr3_length: 15; j_call: TRBJ2-1; clone_size: NA
cdr3_aa: CASSQQRQTHYGYTF; cdr3_nt: TGCGCCAGCAGCCAACAACGACAGACGCACTATGGCTACACCTTC; d_call: NA; v_call: TRBV4-1; cdr3_length: 15; j_call: TRBJ1-2; clone_size: NA
cdr3_aa: CASSQEGTQYF; cdr3_nt: TGTGCCAGCAGCCAGGAGGGGACCCAGTACTTC; d_call: NA; v_call: TRBV3-1; cdr3_length: 11; j_call: TRBJ2-5; clone_size: many
cdr3_aa: CSARWDQNFEQFF; cdr3_nt: TGCAGTGCTAGATGGGACCAGAATTTTGAGCAGTTCTTC; d_call: NA; v_call: TRBV20-1; cdr3_length: 13; j_call: TRBJ2-1; clone_size: few
cdr3_aa: CASSHLGQGADNEQFF; cdr3_nt: TGTGCCAGCAGTCACCTTGGACAGGGCGCGGACAATGAGCAGTTCTTC; d_call: TRBD1; v_call: TRBV27; cdr3_length: 16; j_call: TRBJ2-1; clone_size: NA
cdr3_aa: CSAERDSPYEQYF; cdr3_nt: TGCAGCGCCGAACGGGACAGTCCCTACGAGCAGTACTTC; d_call: TRBD1; v_call: TRBV29-1; cdr3_length: 13; j_call: TRBJ2-7; clone_size: few
cdr3_aa: CASSTDPVRTQYF; cdr3_nt: TGTGCCAGCAGTACCGACCCTGTTCGGACGCAGTATTTT; d_call: NA; v_call: TRBV12-3/TRBV12-4; cdr3_length: 13; j_call: TRBJ2-3; clone_size: few
cdr3_aa: CASSEAGGGLGPRTDTQYF; cdr3_nt: TGTGCCAGCAGTGAAGCCGGGGGGGGGTTGGGACCCAGAACAGATACGCAGTATTTT; d_call: TRBD2; v_call: TRBV6-1; cdr3_length: 19; j_call: TRBJ2-3; clone_size: NA
cdr3_aa: CASSPTLEVYNEQFF; cdr3_nt: TGTGCCAGCAGCCCAACCCTTGAAGTCTACAATGAGCAGTTCTTC; d_call: NA; v_call: TRBV7-2; cdr3_length: 15; j_call: TRBJ2-1; clone_size: few
cdr3_aa: CASREIAGAYNEQFF; cdr3_nt: TGTGCCAGCAGGGAAATAGCTGGGGCCTACAATGAGCAGTTCTTC; d_call: NA; v_call: TRBV12-3/TRBV12-4; cdr3_length: 15; j_call: TRBJ2-1; clone_size: many
cdr3_aa: CATSTGGAGNNEQFF; cdr3_nt: TGTGCCACCAGCACGGGGGGGGCCGGGAACAATGAGCAGTTCTTC; d_call: TRBD2; v_call: TRBV24-1; cdr3_length: 15; j_call: TRBJ2-1; clone_size: NA
cdr3_aa: CASSLDGEELFF; cdr3_nt: TGTGCCAGCAGCTTAGACGGCGAGGAGCTGTTTTTT; d_call: NA; v_call: TRBV11-2; cdr3_length: 12; j_call: TRBJ2-2; clone_size: NA
cdr3_aa: CSANILGGSGKETQYF; cdr3_nt: TGCAGTGCTAACATTTTGGGCGGGAGCGGGAAAGAGACCCAGTACTTC; d_call: TRBD2; v_call: TRBV20-1; cdr3_length: 16; j_call: TRBJ2-5; clone_size: many
cdr3_aa: CSARAPGTRVNIQYF; cdr3_nt: TGCAGTGCTCGCGCCCCCGGGACTAGGGTCAACATTCAGTACTTC; d_call: TRBD2; v_call: TRBV20-1; cdr3_length: 15; j_call: TRBJ2-4; clone_size: few
cdr3_aa: CASSSQGLETQYF; cdr3_nt: TGTGCCAGTAGTTCACAGGGACTAGAGACCCAGTACTTC; d_call: NA; v_call: TRBV19; cdr3_length: 13; j_call: TRBJ2-5; clone_size: many
cdr3_aa: CATSRGWGGEAGELFF; cdr3_nt: TGTGCCACCAGCAGAGGATGGGGCGGGGAAGCCGGGGAGCTGTTTTTT; d_call: NA; v_call: TRBV15; cdr3_length: 16; j_call: TRBJ2-2; clone_size: once
cdr3_aa: CASSLMESTASYEQYF; cdr3_nt: TGTGCCAGCAGCTTAATGGAAAGTACAGCTTCCTACGAGCAGTACTTC; d_call: NA; v_call: TRBV7-9; cdr3_length: 16; j_call: TRBJ2-7; clone_size: many
cdr3_aa: CASSDRDREGETQYF; cdr3_nt: TGTGCCAGCAGTGACCGAGACAGGGAGGGTGAGACCCAGTACTTC; d_call: NA; v_call: TRBV25-1; cdr3_length: 15; j_call: TRBJ2-5; clone_size: NA
cdr3_aa: CASSLRGSNEQFF; cdr3_nt: TGTGCCAGCAGCTTGAGAGGGAGCAATGAGCAGTTCTTC; d_call: NA; v_call: TRBV7-8; cdr3_length: 13; j_call: TRBJ2-1; clone_size: many
cdr3_aa: CSANRLAGAPPDTQYF; cdr3_nt: TGCAGTGCGAACAGACTAGCGGGAGCCCCCCCAGATACGCAGTATTTT; d_call: TRBD2; v_call: TRBV20-1; cdr3_length: 16; j_call: TRBJ2-3; clone_size: few
cdr3_aa: CASLSGRGYNEQFF; cdr3_nt: TGTGCCAGCTTAAGCGGGAGGGGGTACAATGAGCAGTTCTTC; d_call: TRBD2; v_call: TRBV28; cdr3_length: 14; j_call: TRBJ2-1; clone_size: few
cdr3_aa: CSARRLAGENNEQFF; cdr3_nt: TGCAGTGCTCGCCGACTAGCGGGCGAAAACAATGAGCAGTTCTTC; d_call: TRBD2; v_call: TRBV20-1; cdr3_length: 15; j_call: TRBJ2-1; clone_size: NA
cdr3_aa: CASSPTSSGASKNIQYF; cdr3_nt: TGTGCCAGCAGCCCGACATCTAGCGGGGCGTCCAAAAACATTCAGTACTTC; d_call: TRBD2; v_call: TRBV7-9; cdr3_length: 17; j_call: TRBJ2-4; clone_size: few
cdr3_aa: CASSDGGRWNEQFF; cdr3_nt: TGCGCCAGCAGTGACGGGGGGAGGTGGAATGAGCAGTTCTTC; d_call: TRBD2; v_call: TRBV10-2; cdr3_length: 14; j_call: TRBJ2-1; clone_size: few
cdr3_aa: CSARVKVVNTEAFF; cdr3_nt: TGCAGTGCTAGAGTTAAGGTCGTGAACACTGAAGCTTTCTTT; d_call: NA; v_call: TRBV20-1; cdr3_length: 14; j_call: TRBJ1-1; clone_size: many
cdr3_aa: CASSPFPPTSLRNEQFF; cdr3_nt: TGTGCCAGCAGCCCATTCCCCCCTACTAGTCTTAGGAATGAGCAGTTCTTC; d_call: NA; v_call: TRBV9; cdr3_length: 17; j_call: TRBJ2-1; clone_size: few
cdr3_aa: CAISNGTGRLSPLHF; cdr3_nt: TGTGCCATCAGTAACGGGACAGGGCGACTTTCACCCCTCCACTTT; d_call: TRBD1; v_call: TRBV10-3; cdr3_length: 15; j_call: TRBJ1-6; clone_size: many
cdr3_aa: CASTGRLNQPQHF; cdr3_nt: TGTGCCAGTACGGGACGCCTCAATCAGCCCCAGCATTTT; d_call: NA; v_call: TRBV2; cdr3_length: 13; j_call: TRBJ1-5; clone_size: many
cdr3_aa: CASSLWGAGGNEQFF; cdr3_nt: TGTGCCAGCAGTTTGTGGGGGGCGGGAGGCAATGAGCAGTTCTTC; d_call: TRBD2; v_call: TRBV27; cdr3_length: 15; j_call: TRBJ2-1; clone_size: few
cdr3_aa: CASSLGRPTDTQYF; cdr3_nt: TGTGCCAGCAGCTTAGGTCGACCCACAGATACGCAGTATTTT; d_call: NA; v_call: TRBV7-9; cdr3_length: 14; j_call: TRBJ2-3; clone_size: NA
cdr3_aa: CASSDFGLNTDTQYF; cdr3_nt: TGTGCCAGCAGTGATTTCGGACTAAACACAGATACGCAGTATTTT; d_call: NA; v_call: TRBV2; cdr3_length: 15; j_call: TRBJ2-3; clone_size: few
cdr3_aa: CASSLGPAIYSNQPQHF; cdr3_nt: TGTGCCAGCAGCCTTGGACCGGCGATCTATAGCAATCAGCCCCAGCATTTT; d_call: NA; v_call: TRBV7-8; cdr3_length: 17; j_call: TRBJ1-5; clone_size: NA
cdr3_aa: CASRPRGGGNTEAFF; cdr3_nt: TGTGCCAGCAGGCCACGGGGGGGTGGGAACACTGAAGCTTTCTTT; d_call: NA; v_call: TRBV6-2/TRBV6-3; cdr3_length: 15; j_call: TRBJ1-1; clone_size: NA
cdr3_aa: CSFSGESYNEQFF; cdr3_nt: TGCAGCTTTAGCGGAGAATCCTACAATGAGCAGTTCTTC; d_call: NA; v_call: TRBV20-1; cdr3_length: 13; j_call: TRBJ2-1; clone_size: NA
cdr3_aa: CASGLVHRGDGTGELFF; cdr3_nt: TGTGCTAGTGGTTTGGTACATCGGGGGGATGGGACCGGGGAGCTGTTTTTT; d_call: TRBD2; v_call: TRBV12-5; cdr3_length: 17; j_call: TRBJ2-2; clone_size: NA
cdr3_aa: CASSPWTSAQETQYF; cdr3_nt: TGTGCCAGCAGTCCCTGGACTAGCGCGCAAGAGACCCAGTACTTC; d_call: TRBD2; v_call: TRBV6-1; cdr3_length: 15; j_call: TRBJ2-5; clone_size: few